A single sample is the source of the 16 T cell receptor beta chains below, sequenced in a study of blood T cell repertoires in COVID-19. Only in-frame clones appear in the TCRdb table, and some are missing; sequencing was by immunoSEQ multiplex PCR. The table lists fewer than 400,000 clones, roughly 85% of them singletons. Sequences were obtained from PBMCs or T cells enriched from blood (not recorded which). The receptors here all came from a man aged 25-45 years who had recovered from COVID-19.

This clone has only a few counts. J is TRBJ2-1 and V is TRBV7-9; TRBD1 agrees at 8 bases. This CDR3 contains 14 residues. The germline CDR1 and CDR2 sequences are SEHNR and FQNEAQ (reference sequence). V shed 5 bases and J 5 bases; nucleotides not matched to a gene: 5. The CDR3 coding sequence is TGTGCCAGCAGCGACAGGGGTGGGGACAATGAGCAGTTCTTC. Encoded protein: CASSDRGGDNEQFF.

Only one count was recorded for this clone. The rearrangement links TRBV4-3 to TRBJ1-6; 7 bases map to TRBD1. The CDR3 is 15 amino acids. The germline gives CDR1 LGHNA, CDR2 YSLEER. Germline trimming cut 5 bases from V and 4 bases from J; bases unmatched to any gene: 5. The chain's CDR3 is CASSTRQGYNSPLHF. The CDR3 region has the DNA TGCGCCAGCAGCACTCGACAGGGATATAATTCACCCCTCCACTTT.

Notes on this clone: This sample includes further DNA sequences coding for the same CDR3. The CDR3 reads CASSVGGVNTEAFF. The CDR3 nucleotides are TGTGCCAGCAGCGTAGGGGGAGTGAACACTGAAGCTTTCTTT. This chain uses TRBV9 with TRBJ1-1; D unclear. The CDR3 spans 14 residues. Germline V gene data show CDR1 as SGDLS and CDR2 as YYNGEE. The ends were cut back, 0 bases at V and 0 bases at J, with 6 bases in the middle.

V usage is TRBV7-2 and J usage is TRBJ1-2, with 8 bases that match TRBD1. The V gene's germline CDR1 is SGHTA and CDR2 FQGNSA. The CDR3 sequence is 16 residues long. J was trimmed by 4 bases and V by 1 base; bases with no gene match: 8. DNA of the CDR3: TGTGCCAGCAGCTTAGTTACGACAGGGGATTCCTATGGCTACACCTTC. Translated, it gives CASSLVTTGDSYGYTF.

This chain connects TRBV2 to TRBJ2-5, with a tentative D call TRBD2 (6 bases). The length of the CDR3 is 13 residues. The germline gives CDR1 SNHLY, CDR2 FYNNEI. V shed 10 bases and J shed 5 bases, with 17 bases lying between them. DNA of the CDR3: TGTGCCATCCCGGGACTTACTGCGGAGACCCAGTACTTC. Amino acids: CAIPGLTAETQYF.

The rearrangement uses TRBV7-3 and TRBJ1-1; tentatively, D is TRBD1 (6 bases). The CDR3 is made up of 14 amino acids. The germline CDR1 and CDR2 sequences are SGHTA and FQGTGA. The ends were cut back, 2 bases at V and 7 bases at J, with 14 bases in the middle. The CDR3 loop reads CASSLFSGANEAFF. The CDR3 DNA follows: TGTGCCAGCAGCTTATTTTCAGGGGCCAATGAAGCTTTCTTT. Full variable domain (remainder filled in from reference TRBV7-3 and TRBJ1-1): GAGVSQTPSNKVTEKGKYVELRCDPISGHTALYWYRQSLGQGPEFLIYFQGTGAADDSGLPNDRFFAVRPEGSVSTLKIQRTERGDSAVYLCASSLFSGANEAFFGQGTRLTVV.

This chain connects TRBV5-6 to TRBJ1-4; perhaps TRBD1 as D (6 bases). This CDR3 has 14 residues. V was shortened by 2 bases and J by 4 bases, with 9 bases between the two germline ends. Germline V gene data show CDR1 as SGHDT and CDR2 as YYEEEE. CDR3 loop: CASSFRGNNEKLFF. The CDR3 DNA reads TGTGCCAGCAGCTTCAGGGGCAATAATGAAAAACTGTTTTTT.

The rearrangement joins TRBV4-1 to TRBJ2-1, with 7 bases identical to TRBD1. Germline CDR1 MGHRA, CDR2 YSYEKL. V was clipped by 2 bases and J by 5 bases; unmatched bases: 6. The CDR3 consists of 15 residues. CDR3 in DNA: TGCGCCAGCAGCCAAATACGGGGACAGAACAATGAGCAGTTCTTC. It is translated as CASSQIRGQNNEQFF.

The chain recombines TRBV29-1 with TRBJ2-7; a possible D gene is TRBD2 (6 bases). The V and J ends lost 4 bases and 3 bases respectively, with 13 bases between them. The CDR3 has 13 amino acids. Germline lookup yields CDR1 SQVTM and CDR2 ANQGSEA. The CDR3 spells CSVVGGAIYEQYF. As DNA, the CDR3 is TGCAGCGTTGTTGGAGGGGCGATCTACGAGCAGTACTTC.

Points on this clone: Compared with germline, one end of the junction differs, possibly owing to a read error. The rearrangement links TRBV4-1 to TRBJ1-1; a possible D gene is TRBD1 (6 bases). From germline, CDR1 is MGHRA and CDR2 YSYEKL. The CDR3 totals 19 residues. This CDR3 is CASSHPLSLTGAGDTEAFF. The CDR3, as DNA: TGCGCCAGCAGCCATCCCCTATCCCTAACCGGCGCAGGGGACACCGAAGCTTTCTTT.

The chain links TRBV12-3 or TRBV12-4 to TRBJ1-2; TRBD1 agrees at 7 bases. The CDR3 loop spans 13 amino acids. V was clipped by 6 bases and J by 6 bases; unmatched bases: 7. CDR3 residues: CASSPQGIHGYTF. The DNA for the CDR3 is TGTGCCAGCAGCCCACAGGGGATTCATGGCTACACCTTC.

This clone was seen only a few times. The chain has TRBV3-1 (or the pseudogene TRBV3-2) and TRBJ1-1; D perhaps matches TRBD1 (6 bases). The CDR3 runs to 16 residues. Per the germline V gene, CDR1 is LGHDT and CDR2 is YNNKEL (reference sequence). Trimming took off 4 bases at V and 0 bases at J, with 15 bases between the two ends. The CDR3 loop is CASSPWGGGMNTEAFF. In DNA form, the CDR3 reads TGTGCCAGCAGCCCTTGGGGAGGGGGAATGAACACTGAAGCTTTCTTT.

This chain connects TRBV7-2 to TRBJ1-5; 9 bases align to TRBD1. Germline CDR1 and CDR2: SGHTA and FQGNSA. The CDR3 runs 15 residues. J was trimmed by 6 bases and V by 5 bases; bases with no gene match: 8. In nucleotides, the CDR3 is TGTGCCAGCAGCCCTACCTGGGGACAGGGTCAGCCCCAGCATTTT. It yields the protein CASSPTWGQGQPQHF.

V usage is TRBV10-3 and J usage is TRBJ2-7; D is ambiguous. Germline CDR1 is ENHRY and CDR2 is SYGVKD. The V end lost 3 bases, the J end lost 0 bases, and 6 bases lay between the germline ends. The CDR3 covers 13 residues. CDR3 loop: CAISDRSSYEQYF. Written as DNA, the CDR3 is TGTGCCATCAGTGATCGCAGCTCCTACGAGCAGTACTTC.

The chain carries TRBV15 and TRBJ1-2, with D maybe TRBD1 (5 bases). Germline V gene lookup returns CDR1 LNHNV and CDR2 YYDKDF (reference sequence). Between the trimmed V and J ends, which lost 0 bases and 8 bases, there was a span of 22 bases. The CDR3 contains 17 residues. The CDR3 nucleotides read TGTGCCACCAGCAGAGATTTGGGTCAGGGAACCTTGGAGGGCTACACCTTC. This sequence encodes CATSRDLGQGTLEGYTF.

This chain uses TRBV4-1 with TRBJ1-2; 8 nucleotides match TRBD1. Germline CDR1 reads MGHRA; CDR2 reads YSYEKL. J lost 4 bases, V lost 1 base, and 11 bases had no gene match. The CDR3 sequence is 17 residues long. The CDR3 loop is CASSQVISTGGIYGYTF. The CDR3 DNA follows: TGCGCCAGCAGCCAAGTGATCTCTACAGGGGGGATCTATGGCTACACCTTC.